Many counts were recorded for the clone carrying this T cell receptor beta chain. What it recognizes is unknown. Time point described: sample taken at primary tumor resection. Unsorted whole RNA from tumor, nontumor lung or frozen PBMC underwent sequencing. The record originates from a study of spatial heterogeneity in lung cancer. Study-level findings and limits: Circulating ubiquitous expanded tumor TCRs were observed more frequently at resection than at follow-up.

CDR3 length: 13 residues. Germline V lookup: CDR1 DFQATT, CDR2 SNEGSKA (reference sequence). V shed 5 bases and J shed 3 bases, with 14 bases lying between them. TCRdb analysed the 5' RACE reads with MiXCR anew, one entry per CDR3 protein. The sample has 48,000 or so distinct CDR3 sequences; roughly 5% are singletons. The receptor was derived from a male donor with early-stage non-small cell lung cancer. V usage is TRBV20-1 and J usage is TRBJ2-7; possibly TRBD1 for D (6 bases). The material sequenced was PBMCs, taken at surgery. The CDR3: CSASNQGRYEQYF. The DNA for the CDR3 is TGCAGTGCTTCAAACCAGGGGCGCTACGAGCAGTACTTC.